The 15 T cell receptor beta chains below were found in one sample sequenced in a study of T cells in Graves' hyperthyroidism and ophthalmopathy. TCR beta CDR3 regions were amplified from RNA transcripts. HTBI primers were the set used in a first-round RT-PCR of the TCR CDR3. TCRdb re-derived calls from the multiplex PCR reads in MiXCR, one entry per CDR3 protein. Seen here are approximately 400,000 distinct CDR3 sequences, 15% to 18% observed once, and the top ten hold approximately 7.5%. What was sequenced was blood. These receptors all stem from a woman aged 18-29 years with Graves' hyperthyroidism.

This clonotype was seen repeatedly, ten times or more. The chain uses TRBV5-1 and TRBJ1-5; D remains ambiguous. Trimming shortened V by 0 bases and J by 7 bases, and 8 bases separated the two germline ends. The CDR3 extends over 13 amino acids. Germline V CDR1 and CDR2: SGHRS, YFSETQ. CDR3 DNA: TGCGCCAGCAGCTTGGACGAGACCCAGCCCCAGCATTTT. This encodes CASSLDETQPQHF. The full variable domain, in which reference TRBV5-1 and TRBJ1-5 provide the parts outside the CDR3, is KAGVTQTPRYLIKTRGQQVTLSCSPISGHRSVSWYQQTPGQGLQFLFEYFSETQRNKGNFPGRFSGRQFSNSRSEMNVSTLELGDSALYLCASSLDETQPQHFGDGTRLSIL.

The chain couples TRBV28 to TRBJ2-1; D is undetermined. Germline V gene sequence: CDR1 MDHEN, CDR2 SYDVKM. Trimming shortened V by 3 bases and J by 4 bases, and 4 bases separated the two germline ends. CDR3 length: 12 residues. CDR3 sequence: CASSFEYNEQFF. For the CDR3, the DNA is TGTGCCAGCAGTTTTGAGTACAATGAGCAGTTCTTC. Full variable domain (remainder filled in from reference TRBV28 and TRBJ2-1): DVKVTQSSRYLVKRTGEKVFLECVQDMDHENMFWYRQDPGLGLRLIYFSYDVKMKEKGDIPEGYSVSREKKERFSLILESASTNQTSMYLCASSFEYNEQFFGPGTRLTVL.

This clonotype was seen at least ten times. The J gene is TRBJ2-3, the V gene TRBV3-1, with D perhaps matching TRBD1 or TRBD2 (5 bases each). The germline V gene encodes CDR1 LGHDT and CDR2 YNNKEL (reference sequence). Trimming shortened V by 4 bases and J by 1 base, and 15 bases separated the two germline ends. The CDR3 has 16 residues. The CDR3 DNA sequence: TGTGCCAGCAGCCGCCCGGGACCCCTCGGCACAGATACGCAGTATTTT. Protein sequence: CASSRPGPLGTDTQYF.

This clonotype was found a few times. A much bigger clone sits one base away, suggesting this may be a read error. The chain uses TRBV6-1 and TRBJ2-7, with 8 bases fitting TRBD1. Germline V gene data show CDR1 as MNHNS and CDR2 as SASEGT. This CDR3 spans 14 amino acids. CDR3 loop: CANSESRGQGEQYF. In nucleotides, the CDR3 is TGTGCCAACAGTGAATCCAGGGGGCAGGGTGAGCAGTACTTC.

This clonotype was detected ten times or more. The chain joins TRBV5-1 to TRBJ1-4; 8 bases match TRBD1. Germline CDR1 is SGHRS and CDR2 is YFSETQ. This CDR3 is built from 15 residues. The V and J ends lost 4 bases and 4 bases, in that order; junction bases with no gene match: 6. The CDR3 nucleotides are TGCGCCAGCAGCCCTCAGGGGGCGGTTAATGAAAAACTGTTTTTT. Translated: CASSPQGAVNEKLFF.

This chain connects TRBV30 to TRBJ1-5, with 8 bases lining up with TRBD1. V lost 2 bases, J lost 4 bases, and 1 base stayed unmatched. The germline CDR1 and CDR2 sequences are GTSNPN and SVGIG (reference sequence). This CDR3 has 13 amino acids. CDR3 protein: CAWSTGGNQPQHF. For the CDR3, the DNA is TGTGCCTGGAGTACAGGGGGTAATCAGCCCCAGCATTTT.

Concerning this clonotype: Just one base apart from a much larger clone, this may be a read error. J is TRBJ2-2 and V is TRBV24-1; TRBD2 is a possible D gene (5 bases). The CDR3 extends over 16 amino acids. In germline, CDR1 is KGHDR, CDR2 SFDVKD. The CDR3, as DNA: TGTGCCACCGGTGATCCAGATCCCCGGGGCACCGGGGAGCTGTTTTTT. Translating it yields CATGDPDPRGTGELFF.

Ten or more counts support this clonotype. The chain combines TRBV5-1 with TRBJ2-5; possible D gene TRBD2, 5 bases. CDR3 length: 14 amino acids. With 7 bases removed from V and 5 bases from J, the gap between germline ends came to 18 bases. Germline V CDR1 and CDR2: SGHRS, YFSETQ. CDR3 region: CASGSPGNYETQYF. The CDR3 DNA follows: TGCGCCAGCGGCTCCCCCGGGAACTATGAGACCCAGTACTTC.

This clonotype was seen at least ten times. This chain links TRBV28 with TRBJ2-1; TRBD2 matches 8 bases. In germline, CDR1 is MDHEN, CDR2 SYDVKM. V was clipped by 4 bases and J by 10 bases; unmatched bases: 9. This CDR3 is 14 amino acids long. Here the CDR3 DNA reads TGTGCCAGCAGTTCACCGCGGGGGGCAAGGGAGCAGTTCTTC. This codes for CASSSPRGAREQFF.

V usage is TRBV20-1 and J usage is TRBJ2-5; 8 nucleotides line up with TRBD2. J lost 4 bases, V lost 6 bases, and 4 bases had no gene match. CDR3 size: 12 residues. Looked up from germline, CDR1 is DFQATT and CDR2 is SNEGSKA (reference sequence). In DNA, the CDR3 is TGCAGTGCGAGACTAGCGCGAGAGACCCAGTACTTC. It specifies CSARLARETQYF.

This clonotype was seen at least ten times. CDR3 protein: CASRGTFSQPQHF. The CDR3 coding sequence is TGTGCCAGCAGGGGGACATTCTCTCAGCCCCAGCATTTT. The rearrangement uses TRBV2 and TRBJ1-5, with D possibly being TRBD1 (6 bases). Germline loops: CDR1 SNHLY, CDR2 FYNNEI. V lost 6 bases and J lost 6, with 12 bases in between. CDR3 length: 13 amino acids.

This clonotype was found a few times. The J gene is TRBJ2-5, the V gene TRBV5-4, with a tentative D call TRBD2 (6 bases). The CDR3 totals 13 residues. V was trimmed by 4 bases and J by 5 bases, leaving 12 bases between them. Germline V lookup: CDR1 SGHNT, CDR2 YYREEE (reference sequence). CDR3 coding DNA: TGTGCCAGCAGCAGAACTAGCTACGAGACCCAGTACTTC. It specifies CASSRTSYETQYF.

This clonotype was detected a few times. V is TRBV27 and J is TRBJ2-2; 7 bases map to TRBD2. V trimming: 5 bases; J trimming: 3 bases; junction bases outside the gene matches: 6. CDR3 length equals 15 residues. CDR1 and CDR2 (germline): MNHEY, SMNVEV (reference sequence). The CDR3 sequence: CASSQIAGDTGELFF. The CDR3 nucleotides are TGTGCCAGCAGTCAAATAGCGGGCGACACCGGGGAGCTGTTTTTT.

This chain connects TRBV12-3 or TRBV12-4 to TRBJ1-2, with D perhaps matching TRBD1 (5 bases). V was shortened by 6 bases and J by 8 bases, with 16 bases between the two germline ends. This CDR3 spans 13 amino acids. CDR3: CASSQTGMGGYTF. CDR3 nucleotide sequence: TGTGCCAGCAGCCAAACAGGAATGGGAGGCTACACCTTC.

CDR3 DNA sequence: TGCGCCAGCAGCTCTAGCGGGATGGGGACCGGGGAGCTGTTTTTT. As protein: CASSSSGMGTGELFF. The chain has TRBV5-1 and TRBJ2-2, with 9 bases that match TRBD2. This CDR3 is built from 15 residues. J gave up 5 bases and V 3 bases, and 5 bases lay outside the gene matches. The V gene's germline CDR1 is SGHRS and CDR2 YFSETQ.